This TCR beta chain was sequenced in a study of blood T cells in healthy people across ages. A remark on this clonotype: Just one base apart from a much larger clone, this may be a read error.

The authors extracted at least 6 micrograms of total RNA per sample. The CDR3 has 13 residues. Trimming left V 2 bases short and J 10 bases short, with 12 bases between. Germline V CDR1 and CDR2: SGHTA, FQGTGA. It was with a sample-barcoded 5' primer and a J-beta primer mix that a second PCR of roughly 7 to 12 cycles was run. TCRdb ran MiXCR on the 5' RACE reads and lists one entry per CDR3 protein. This table has around 650,000 distinct CDR3 sequences, about 34% appearing once. The sample was blood. The receptor comes from a woman at least 80 years old in good health. The chain carries TRBV7-3 and TRBJ2-1, with D hard to call. The CDR3 bases are TGTGCCAGCAGCTTATACCTCTCCTACGAGCAGTTCTTC. Encoded protein: CASSLYLSYEQFF. The full variable domain, completed using reference TRBV7-3 and TRBJ2-1, is GAGVSQTPSNKVTEKGKYVELRCDPISGHTALYWYRQSLGQGPEFLIYFQGTGAADDSGLPNDRFFAVRPEGSVSTLKIQRTERGDSAVYLCASSLYLSYEQFFGPGTRLTVL.